This entry features one T cell receptor (beta chain) sequence. These data originate in a study of blood T cell repertoires in COVID-19. About the study: Acute and convalescent COVID-19 samples came from the United States, Italy and Spain. T cells, B-cell-depleted T cells, or PBMCs provided the cDNA or gDNA that served as material.

Original processing methods: Estimation of nucleated cell counts relied on the amplification of reference gene primers. Repertoires were generated with immunoSEQ multiplex PCR, while TCRdb's copy carries only in-frame clones and drops some. V and J calls and clone size follow that table, whereas D and trimming were derived from the DNA. The sample records about 200,000 clones, about 80% being singletons. Germline V gives CDR1 SGHTA, CDR2 FQGNSA. V lost 5 bases to trimming and J lost 0 bases, with 14 bases between them. This CDR3 region has 16 residues. The receptor was isolated from a man between 60 and 75 years old with acute or convalescent COVID-19. The rearrangement uses TRBV7-2 and TRBJ2-1, with D unresolved. Sample: peripheral blood. The CDR3 reads CASSPIATSSYNEQFF. The CDR3 region has the DNA TGTGCCAGCAGCCCTATAGCTACCAGCTCCTACAATGAGCAGTTCTTC. Based on the CDR3 plus reference TRBV7-2 and TRBJ2-1, the full variable domain is GAGVSQSPSNKVTEKGKDVELRCDPISGHTALYWYRQSLGQGLEFLIYFQGNSAPDKSGLPSDRFSAERTGGSVSTLTIQRTQQEDSAVYLCASSPIATSSYNEQFFGPGTRLTVL.